This T cell receptor (beta chain) emerged from a study of Graves' ophthalmopathy and Graves' hyperthyroidism. This CDR3 region has 14 residues. V lost 6 bases and J lost 0; bases outside the gene matches: 6. Germline values: CDR1 DFQATT, CDR2 SNEGSKA (reference sequence). Having ophthalmopathy, the donors showed moderate-to-severe activity, CAS ≥3 and NOSPECS ≥4, with disease lasting under 3 months. RNA transcripts served as template for amplifying TCR beta CDR3 sequences. In the first round, RT-PCR was carried out with HTBI primers, and a multiplex PCR formed the second round. TCRdb processed the multiplex PCR reads anew with MiXCR; each CDR3 protein has one entry. The table records about 240,000 distinct CDR3 sequences, 40% to 50% of them present only once.

The source of this sequence is an adult man with Graves' ophthalmopathy. V and J are TRBV20-1 and TRBJ1-1; 8 bases match TRBD1. Sequencing was carried out using peripheral blood. CDR3 amino acids: CSAQGTGLNTEAFF. The CDR3 bases are TGCAGTGCCCAGGGGACAGGACTGAACACTGAAGCTTTCTTT.